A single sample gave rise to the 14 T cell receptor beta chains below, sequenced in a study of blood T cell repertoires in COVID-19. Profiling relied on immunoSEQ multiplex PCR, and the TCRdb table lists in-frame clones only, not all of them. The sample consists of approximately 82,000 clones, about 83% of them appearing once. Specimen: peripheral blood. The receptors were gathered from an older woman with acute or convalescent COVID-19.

The CDR3 sequence is CASSSRQGTSQHF. The CDR3 nucleotides are TGTGCCAGCAGTAGCCGACAGGGTACGTCCCAGCATTTT. The gene calls are TRBV28 and TRBJ1-5; 7 nucleotides agree with TRBD1. V lost 5 bases and J lost 11; bases outside the gene matches: 9. Germline V lookup: CDR1 MDHEN, CDR2 SYDVKM. The CDR3 loop spans 13 amino acids.

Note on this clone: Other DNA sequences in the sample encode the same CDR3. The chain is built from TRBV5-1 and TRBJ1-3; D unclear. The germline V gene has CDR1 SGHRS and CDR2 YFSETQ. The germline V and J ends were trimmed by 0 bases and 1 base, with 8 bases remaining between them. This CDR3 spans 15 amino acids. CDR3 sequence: CASSLAQASGNTIYF. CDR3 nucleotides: TGCGCCAGCAGCTTGGCGCAGGCTTCTGGAAACACCATATATTTT.

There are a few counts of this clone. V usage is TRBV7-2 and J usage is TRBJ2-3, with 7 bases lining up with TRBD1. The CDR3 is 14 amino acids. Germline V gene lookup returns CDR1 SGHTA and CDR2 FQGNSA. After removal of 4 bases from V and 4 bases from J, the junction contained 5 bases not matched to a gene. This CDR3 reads CASSSNDRADTQYF. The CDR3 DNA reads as TGTGCCAGCAGCTCCAACGACAGGGCAGATACGCAGTATTTT.

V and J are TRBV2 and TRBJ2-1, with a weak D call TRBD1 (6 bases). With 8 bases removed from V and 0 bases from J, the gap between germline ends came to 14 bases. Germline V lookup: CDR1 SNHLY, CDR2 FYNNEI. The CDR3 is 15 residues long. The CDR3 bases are TGTGCCAGCGGGACACGGCTAAACTCCTACAATGAGCAGTTCTTC. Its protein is CASGTRLNSYNEQFF.

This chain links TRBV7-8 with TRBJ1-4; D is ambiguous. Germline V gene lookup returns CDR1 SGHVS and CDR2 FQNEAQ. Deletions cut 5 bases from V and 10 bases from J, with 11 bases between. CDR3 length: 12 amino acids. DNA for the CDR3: TGTGCCAGCAGCCATAGTGCGCGAAAACTGTTTTTT. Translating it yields CASSHSARKLFF.

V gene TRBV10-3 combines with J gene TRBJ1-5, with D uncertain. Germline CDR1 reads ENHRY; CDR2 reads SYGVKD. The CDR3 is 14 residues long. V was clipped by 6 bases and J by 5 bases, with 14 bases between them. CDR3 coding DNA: TGTGCCATCAGGGAAGGACGGGAGGATCAGCCCCAGCATTTT. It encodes CAIREGREDQPQHF.

The CDR3, as DNA: TGTGCCAGCAGCCAAATAGCGGGGAGGCACGGGGAGCTGTTTTTT. This translates into CASSQIAGRHGELFF. The chain combines TRBV27 with TRBJ2-2; TRBD2 matches 8 bases. V lost 6 bases to trimming and J lost 7 bases; unmatched junction nucleotides: 10. Germline CDR1 is MNHEY and CDR2 is SMNVEV (reference sequence). The CDR3 consists of 15 residues.

The CDR3 DNA is TGTGCCAGCAGCCAGACAGGGTTAACTGAAGCTTTCTTT. Protein product: CASSQTGLTEAFF. The chain links TRBV11-2 to TRBJ1-1; TRBD1 matches at 7 bases. Germline V gene sequence: CDR1 SGHAT, CDR2 FQNNGV. V shed 5 bases, J shed 5 bases, and the junction held 5 bases outside the gene matches. This CDR3 has 13 amino acids. The full variable domain, completed using reference TRBV11-2 and TRBJ1-1, is EAGVAQSPRYKIIEKRQSVAFWCNPISGHATLYWYQQILGQGPKLLIQFQNNGVVDDSQLPKDRFSAERLKGVDSTLKIQPAKLEDSAVYLCASSQTGLTEAFFGQGTRLTVV.

The CDR3 sequence: CASSLVAGGWDEQYF. The CDR3 DNA reads as TGCGCCAGCAGCTTGGTGGCAGGTGGGTGGGACGAGCAGTACTTC. This chain links TRBV5-1 with TRBJ2-7; no firm D call. There are 15 residues in the CDR3. The V and J ends lost 0 bases and 5 bases respectively, with 15 bases between them. In germline, CDR1 is SGHRS, CDR2 YFSETQ. The full variable domain, rest sourced from reference TRBV5-1 and TRBJ2-7, is KAGVTQTPRYLIKTRGQQVTLSCSPISGHRSVSWYQQTPGQGLQFLFEYFSETQRNKGNFPGRFSGRQFSNSRSEMNVSTLELGDSALYLCASSLVAGGWDEQYFGPGTRLTVT.

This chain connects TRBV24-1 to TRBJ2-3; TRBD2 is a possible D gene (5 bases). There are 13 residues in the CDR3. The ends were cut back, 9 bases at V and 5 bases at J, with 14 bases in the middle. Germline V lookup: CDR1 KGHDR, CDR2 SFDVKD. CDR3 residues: CATGPPGGDTQYF. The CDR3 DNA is TGTGCCACCGGACCCCCCGGAGGAGATACGCAGTATTTT.

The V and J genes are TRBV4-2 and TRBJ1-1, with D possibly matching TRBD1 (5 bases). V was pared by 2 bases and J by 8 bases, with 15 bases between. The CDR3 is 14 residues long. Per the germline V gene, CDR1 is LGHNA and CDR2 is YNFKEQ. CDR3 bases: TGTGCCAGCAGCCAAACGAGGGCGGGACCCGAAGCTTTCTTT. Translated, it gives CASSQTRAGPEAFF.

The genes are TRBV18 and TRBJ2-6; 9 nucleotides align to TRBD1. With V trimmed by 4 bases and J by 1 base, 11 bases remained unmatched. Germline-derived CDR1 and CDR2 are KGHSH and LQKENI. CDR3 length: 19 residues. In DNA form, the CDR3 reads TGTGCCAGCTCACTAACCGGGACAGGGATACTATCTGGGGCCAACGTCCTGACTTTC. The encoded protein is CASSLTGTGILSGANVLTF.

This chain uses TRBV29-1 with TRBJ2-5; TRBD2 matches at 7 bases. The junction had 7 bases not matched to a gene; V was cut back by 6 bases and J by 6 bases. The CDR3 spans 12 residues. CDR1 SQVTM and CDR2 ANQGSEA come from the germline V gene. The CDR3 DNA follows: TGCAGCGTGGAGTTCGGGGGGAAGACCCAGTACTTC. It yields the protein CSVEFGGKTQYF.

CDR3 residues: CASSQDLTGGGTEAFF. The CDR3 DNA is TGCGCCAGCAGCCAAGACCTGACAGGGGGAGGGACTGAAGCTTTCTTT. The chain combines TRBV4-3 with TRBJ1-1; 9 bases map to TRBD1. There are 16 residues in the CDR3. Germline values: CDR1 LGHNA, CDR2 YSLEER. J was trimmed by 5 bases and V by 0 bases; bases with no gene match: 7.